This section outlines one T cell receptor (beta chain) sequence together with its context. The sample is drawn from a study of shared clonotypes between healthy human individuals. Study context: CD4 naive cells filled three plates per donor, CD4 memory three, CD8 naive two and CD8 memory one.

Healthy HIV-negative adults without recent acute infections or vaccinations served as donors. Naive CD45RA+ and memory CD45RA-negative subsets were split from CD4+ cells. Sequencing used immunoSEQ multiplex PCR; TCRdb keeps in-frame clones, though not all of them. The sample includes over a million clones, approximately 98% of them seen just once. Germline CDR1 is LGHNT and CDR2 is FRNRAP. V was pared by 5 bases and J by 10 bases, with 9 bases between. The CDR3 contains 11 residues. The sample consisted of naive CD4+ T cells sorted from blood. Subset defined: CD45RA+ positively selected. The chain recombines TRBV12-5 with TRBJ2-1; no clear D. The clonotype was recovered from a man younger than 45 in good health. CDR3 sequence (DNA): TGTGCTAGTGGTCAATATTTCGAGCAGTTCTTC. Translated, it gives CASGQYFEQFF.